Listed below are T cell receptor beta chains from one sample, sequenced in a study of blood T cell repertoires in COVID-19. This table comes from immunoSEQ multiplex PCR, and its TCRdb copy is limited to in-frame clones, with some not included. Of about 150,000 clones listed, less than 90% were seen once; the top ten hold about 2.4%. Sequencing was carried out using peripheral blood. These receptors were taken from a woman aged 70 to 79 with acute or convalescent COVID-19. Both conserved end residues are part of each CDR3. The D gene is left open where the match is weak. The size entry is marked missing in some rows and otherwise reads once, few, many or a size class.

TGCGCCAGCAGCCCTTCCTGGACAGGGGGCTCAAGTTCAACTAATGAAAAACTGTTTTTT,CASSPSWTGGSSSTNEKLFF,TRBV4-1,TRBJ1-4,TRBD1,NA
TGTGCCAGTAGTATAGATCACGGGGTCCAGAATTCACCCCTCCACTTT,CASSIDHGVQNSPLHF,TRBV19,TRBJ1-6,NA,NA
TGTGCCAGCAGCCAAGGGACAGGCGGGACTGAAGCTTTCTTT,CASSQGTGGTEAFF,TRBV3-1/TRBV3-2,TRBJ1-1,TRBD1,NA
TGTGCCAGCAGTTTGGGCTTGGAAGCTTTCTTT,CASSLGLEAFF,TRBV28,TRBJ1-1,NA,NA
TGCGCCAGCAGCCATCCAGACAGAGGCTATGGCTACACCTTC,CASSHPDRGYGYTF,TRBV4-1,TRBJ1-2,NA,NA
TGTGCCAGCAGTCCCTATCGGACTAGCGGGGCAGATACGCAGTATTTT,CASSPYRTSGADTQYF,TRBV6-6,TRBJ2-3,TRBD2,many
TGTGCCAGCACGGGACAGGGGAACACTGAAGCTTTCTTT,CASTGQGNTEAFF,TRBV2,TRBJ1-1,TRBD1,NA
TGTGCCAGCAGCTGGGGACAGGCGAACACTGAAGCTTTCTTT,CASSWGQANTEAFF,TRBV7-2,TRBJ1-1,TRBD1,NA
TGCGCCAGCAGTTCGAGACGGGGAACAACTAATGAAAAACTGTTTTTT,CASSSRRGTTNEKLFF,TRBV5-1,TRBJ1-4,NA,NA
TGTGCCAGCAGCGTAGTTTCGGGCTATGGCTACACCTTC,CASSVVSGYGYTF,TRBV9,TRBJ1-2,NA,NA
TGCGCCAGCAGTTGGGGACAGGGGGCAGGCCCCCTCCAAGAGACCCAGTACTTC,CASSWGQGAGPLQETQYF,TRBV5-1,TRBJ2-5,TRBD1,NA
TGTGCCAGCACCCCTAAGCCGCGATACACCGGGGAGCTGTTTTTT,CASTPKPRYTGELFF,TRBV6-6,TRBJ2-2,NA,NA
TGTGCCAGCAGGACAGGGCGGAGTGAAGCTTTCTTT,CASRTGRSEAFF,TRBV6-5,TRBJ1-1,TRBD1,NA
TGCGCCAGCAGCCAAGTGGGGACTTACAATGAGCAGTTCTTC,CASSQVGTYNEQFF,TRBV4-1,TRBJ2-1,NA,NA
TGTGCCACCAGTGATTTGGGTGGCGAGACCCAGTACTTC,CATSDLGGETQYF,TRBV24-1,TRBJ2-5,NA,NA
TGTGCCAGCGCCCGAGGTGGCAGGGGAGAAAAACTGTTTTTT,CASARGGRGEKLFF,TRBV6-5,TRBJ1-4,NA,NA
TGTGCCAGTAGTAACCGGGATAGCAATCAGCCCCAGCATTTT,CASSNRDSNQPQHF,TRBV19,TRBJ1-5,NA,NA
TGTGCCAGTAGTATAGGCCAGGGCAGAGCCGGGGAGCTGTTTTTT,CASSIGQGRAGELFF,TRBV19,TRBJ2-2,NA,NA
TGTGCCAGCAGTGAAGCCGCGGGCTACAACACCGGGGAGCTGTTTTTT,CASSEAAGYNTGELFF,TRBV6-1,TRBJ2-2,NA,NA
TGCGCCAGCACAGGGGGAGACTATGGCTACACCTTC,CASTGGDYGYTF,TRBV10-2,TRBJ1-2,TRBD1,NA
TGTGCCAGCTCACCTAGGAGCGGGGGGGCCTACAATGAGCAGTTCTTC,CASSPRSGGAYNEQFF,TRBV18,TRBJ2-1,TRBD2,NA
TGCGCCAGCAGCCACGGACAGGGGGCTTCTTATAATTCACCCCTCCACTTT,CASSHGQGASYNSPLHF,TRBV5-1,TRBJ1-6,TRBD1,few
TGTGCCAGTAGGTCCACGGGGGGTGAAAAACTGTTTTTT,CASRSTGGEKLFF,TRBV19,TRBJ1-4,NA,NA